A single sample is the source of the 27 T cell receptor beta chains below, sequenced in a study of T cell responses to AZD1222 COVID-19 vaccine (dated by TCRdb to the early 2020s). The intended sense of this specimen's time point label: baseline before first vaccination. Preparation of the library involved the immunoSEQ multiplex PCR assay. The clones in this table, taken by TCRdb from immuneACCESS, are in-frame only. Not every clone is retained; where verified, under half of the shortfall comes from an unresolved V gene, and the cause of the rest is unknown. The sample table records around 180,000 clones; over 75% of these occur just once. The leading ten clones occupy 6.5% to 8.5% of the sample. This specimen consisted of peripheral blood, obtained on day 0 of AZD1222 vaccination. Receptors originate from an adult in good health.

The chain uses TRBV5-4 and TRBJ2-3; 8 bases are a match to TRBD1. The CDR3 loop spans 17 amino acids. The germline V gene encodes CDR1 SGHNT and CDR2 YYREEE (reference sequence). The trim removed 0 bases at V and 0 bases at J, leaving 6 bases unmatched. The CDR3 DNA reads TGTGCCAGCAGCTTGGGACAGGGGCTGACTAGCACAGATACGCAGTATTTT. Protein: CASSLGQGLTSTDTQYF.

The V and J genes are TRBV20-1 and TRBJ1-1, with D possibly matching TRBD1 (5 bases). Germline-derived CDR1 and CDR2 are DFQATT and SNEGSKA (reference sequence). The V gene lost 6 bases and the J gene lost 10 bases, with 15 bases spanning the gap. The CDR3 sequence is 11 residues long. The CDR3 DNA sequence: TGCAGTGCCCTTGTGGGGGTGGCAGCTTTCTTT. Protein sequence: CSALVGVAAFF.

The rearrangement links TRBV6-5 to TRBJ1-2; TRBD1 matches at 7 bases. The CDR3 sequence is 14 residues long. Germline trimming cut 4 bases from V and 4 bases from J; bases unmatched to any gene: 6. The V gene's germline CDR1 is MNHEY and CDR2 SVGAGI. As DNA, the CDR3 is TGTGCCAGCAGTTCCCGGCCAGGGGGCTATGGCTACACCTTC. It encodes CASSSRPGGYGYTF.

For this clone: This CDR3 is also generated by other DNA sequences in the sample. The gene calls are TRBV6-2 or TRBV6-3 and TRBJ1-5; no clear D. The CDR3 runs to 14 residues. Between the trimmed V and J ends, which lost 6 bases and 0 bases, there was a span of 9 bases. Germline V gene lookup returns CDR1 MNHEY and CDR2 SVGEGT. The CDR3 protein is CASSSGYSNQPQHF. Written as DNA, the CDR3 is TGTGCCAGCAGCAGCGGTTATAGCAATCAGCCCCAGCATTTT.

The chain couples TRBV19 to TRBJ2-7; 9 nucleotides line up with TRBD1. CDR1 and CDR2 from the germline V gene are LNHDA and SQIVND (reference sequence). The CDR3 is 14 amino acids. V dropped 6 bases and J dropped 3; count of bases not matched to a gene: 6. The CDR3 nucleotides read TGTGCCAGTAGCTGGGGACAGGGATACTACGAGCAGTACTTC. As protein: CASSWGQGYYEQYF.

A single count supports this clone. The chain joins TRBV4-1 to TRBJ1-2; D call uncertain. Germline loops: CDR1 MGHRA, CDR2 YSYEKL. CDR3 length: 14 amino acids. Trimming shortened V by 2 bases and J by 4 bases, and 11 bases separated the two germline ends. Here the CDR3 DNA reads TGCGCCAGCAGCCAAACTTCACCGATCTATGGCTACACCTTC. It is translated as CASSQTSPIYGYTF.

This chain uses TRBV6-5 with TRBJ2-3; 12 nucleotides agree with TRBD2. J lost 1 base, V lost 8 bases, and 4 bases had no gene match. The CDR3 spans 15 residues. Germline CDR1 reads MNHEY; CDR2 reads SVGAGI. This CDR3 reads CASRLAGAGTDTQYF. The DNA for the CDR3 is TGTGCCAGCCGACTAGCGGGGGCGGGCACAGATACGCAGTATTTT.

The CDR3 coding sequence is TGTGCCAGCAGTTTAGGGGGACAGGGGGCCTACGAGCAGTACTTC. Amino acid sequence: CASSLGGQGAYEQYF. The chain couples TRBV28 to TRBJ2-7; TRBD1 matches at 11 bases. Germline trimming cut 2 bases from V and 2 bases from J; bases unmatched to any gene: 2. The germline V gene has CDR1 MDHEN and CDR2 SYDVKM. This CDR3 is 15 amino acids long.

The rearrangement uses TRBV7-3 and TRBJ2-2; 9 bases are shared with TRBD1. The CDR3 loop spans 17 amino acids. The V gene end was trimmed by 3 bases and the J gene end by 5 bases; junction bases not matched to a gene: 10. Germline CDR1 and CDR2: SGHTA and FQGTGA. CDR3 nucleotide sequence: TGTGCCAGCAGCTTGTTTTACGCCGGGACAGGGACCGGGGAGCTGTTTTTT. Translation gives CASSLFYAGTGTGELFF.

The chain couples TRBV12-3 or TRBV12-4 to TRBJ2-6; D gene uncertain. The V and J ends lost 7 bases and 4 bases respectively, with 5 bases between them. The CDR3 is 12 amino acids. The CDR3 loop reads CASTAGANVLTF. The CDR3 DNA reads TGTGCCAGCACCGCCGGGGCCAACGTCCTGACTTTC.

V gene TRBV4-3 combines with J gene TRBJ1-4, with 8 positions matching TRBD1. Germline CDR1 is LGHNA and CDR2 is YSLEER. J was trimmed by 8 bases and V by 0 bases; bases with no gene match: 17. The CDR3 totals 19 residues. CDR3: CASSQDWVYAGTGHEKLFF. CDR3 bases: TGCGCCAGCAGCCAAGATTGGGTGTACGCCGGGACAGGTCACGAAAAACTGTTTTTT.

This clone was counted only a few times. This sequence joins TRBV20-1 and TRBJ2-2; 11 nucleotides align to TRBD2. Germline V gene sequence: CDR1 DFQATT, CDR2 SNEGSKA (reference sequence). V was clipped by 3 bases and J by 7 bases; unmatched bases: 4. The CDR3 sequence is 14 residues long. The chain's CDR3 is CSASSGGDFGELFF. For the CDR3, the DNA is TGCAGTGCTAGTAGCGGGGGGGATTTCGGGGAGCTGTTTTTT.

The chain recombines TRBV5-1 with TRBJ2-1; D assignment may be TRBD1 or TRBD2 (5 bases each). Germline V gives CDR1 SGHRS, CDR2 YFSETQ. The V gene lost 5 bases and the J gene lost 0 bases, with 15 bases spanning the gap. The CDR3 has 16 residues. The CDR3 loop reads CASRPGLLGSYNEQFF. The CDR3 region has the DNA TGCGCCAGCAGGCCGGGGCTCCTTGGCTCCTACAATGAGCAGTTCTTC.

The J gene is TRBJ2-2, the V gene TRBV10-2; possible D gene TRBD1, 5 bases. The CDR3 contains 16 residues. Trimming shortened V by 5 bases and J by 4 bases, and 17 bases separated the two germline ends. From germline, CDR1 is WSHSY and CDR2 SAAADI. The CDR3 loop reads CASSWSPGRGTGELFF. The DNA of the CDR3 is TGCGCCAGCAGTTGGTCCCCCGGAAGGGGCACCGGGGAGCTGTTTTTT.

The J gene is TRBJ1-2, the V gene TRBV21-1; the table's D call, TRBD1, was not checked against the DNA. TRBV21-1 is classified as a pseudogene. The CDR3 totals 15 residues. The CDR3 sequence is CASTGKRLIDYGYTF. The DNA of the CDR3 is TGTGCCAGTACAGGGAAGCGTTTAATAGACTATGGCTACACCTTC.

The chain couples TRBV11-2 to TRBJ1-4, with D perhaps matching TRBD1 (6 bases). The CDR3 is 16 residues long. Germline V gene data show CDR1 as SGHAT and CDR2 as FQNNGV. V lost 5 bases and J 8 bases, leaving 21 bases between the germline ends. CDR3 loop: CASSPMRRGREEKLFF. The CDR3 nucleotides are TGTGCCAGCAGCCCGATGAGGCGGGGGCGCGAGGAAAAACTGTTTTTT.

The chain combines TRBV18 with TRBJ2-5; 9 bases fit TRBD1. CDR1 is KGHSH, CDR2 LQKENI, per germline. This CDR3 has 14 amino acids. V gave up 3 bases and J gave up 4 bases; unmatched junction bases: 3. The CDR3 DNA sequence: TGTGCCAGCTCACCGGACAGGGGCGCAGAGACCCAGTACTTC. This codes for CASSPDRGAETQYF.

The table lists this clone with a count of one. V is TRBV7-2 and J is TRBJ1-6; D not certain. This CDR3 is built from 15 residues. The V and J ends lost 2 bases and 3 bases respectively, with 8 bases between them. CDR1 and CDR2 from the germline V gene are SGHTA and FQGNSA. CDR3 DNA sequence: TGTGCCAGCAGCTTATCGACACTCTATAATTCACCCCTCCACTTT. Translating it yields CASSLSTLYNSPLHF.

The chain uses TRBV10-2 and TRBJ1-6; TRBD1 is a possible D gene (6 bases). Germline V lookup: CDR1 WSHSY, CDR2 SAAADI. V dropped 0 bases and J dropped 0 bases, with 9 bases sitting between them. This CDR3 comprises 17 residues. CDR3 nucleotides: TGCGCCAGCAGTGAGTCTCAGGGGATCTCCTATAATTCACCCCTCCACTTT. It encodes CASSESQGISYNSPLHF.

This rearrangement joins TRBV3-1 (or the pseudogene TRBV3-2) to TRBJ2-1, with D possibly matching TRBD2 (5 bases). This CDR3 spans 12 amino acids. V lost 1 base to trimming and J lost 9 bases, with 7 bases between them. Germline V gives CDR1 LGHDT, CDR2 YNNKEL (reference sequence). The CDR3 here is CASSQGSGEQFF. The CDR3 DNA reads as TGTGCCAGCAGCCAAGGGAGCGGTGAGCAGTTCTTC.

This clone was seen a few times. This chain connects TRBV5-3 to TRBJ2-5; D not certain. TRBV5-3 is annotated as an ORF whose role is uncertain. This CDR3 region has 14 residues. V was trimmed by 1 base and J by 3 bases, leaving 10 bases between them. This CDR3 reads CARSLTTAKETQYF. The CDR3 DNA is TGTGCCAGAAGCTTGACGACCGCAAAAGAGACCCAGTACTTC.

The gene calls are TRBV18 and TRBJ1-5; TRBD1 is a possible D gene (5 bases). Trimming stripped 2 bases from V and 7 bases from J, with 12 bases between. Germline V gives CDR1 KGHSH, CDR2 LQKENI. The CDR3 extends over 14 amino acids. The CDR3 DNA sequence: TGTGCCAGCTCACCATCAGGGTACGGGCAGCCCCAGCATTTT. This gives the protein CASSPSGYGQPQHF.

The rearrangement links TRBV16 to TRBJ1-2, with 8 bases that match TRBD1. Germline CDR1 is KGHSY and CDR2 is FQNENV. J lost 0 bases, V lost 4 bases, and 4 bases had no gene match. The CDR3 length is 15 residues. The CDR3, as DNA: TGTGCCAGCAGCCCCTGGACAGGGTCTAACTATGGCTACACCTTC. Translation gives CASSPWTGSNYGYTF.

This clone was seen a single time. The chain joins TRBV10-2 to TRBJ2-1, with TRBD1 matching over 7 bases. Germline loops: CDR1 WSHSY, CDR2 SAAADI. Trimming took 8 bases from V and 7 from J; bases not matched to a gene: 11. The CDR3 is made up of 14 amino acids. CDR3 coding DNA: TGCGCCAGCTGCCCCGGGACAGACTATAATGAGCAGTTCTTC. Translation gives CASCPGTDYNEQFF.

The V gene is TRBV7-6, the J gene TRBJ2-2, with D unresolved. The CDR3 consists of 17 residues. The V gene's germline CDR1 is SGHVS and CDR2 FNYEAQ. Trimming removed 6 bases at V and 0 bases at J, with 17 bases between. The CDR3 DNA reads TGTGCCAGCAGGCAACGCAGTGGCCCAACGAACACCGGGGAGCTGTTTTTT. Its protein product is CASRQRSGPTNTGELFF.

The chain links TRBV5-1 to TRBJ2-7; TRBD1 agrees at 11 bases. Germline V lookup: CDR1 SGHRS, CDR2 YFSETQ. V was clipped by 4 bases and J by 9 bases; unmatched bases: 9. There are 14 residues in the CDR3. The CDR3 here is CASSLGTGGGTQYV. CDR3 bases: TGCGCCAGCAGCCTAGGGACAGGGGGTGGCACGCAGTACGTC.

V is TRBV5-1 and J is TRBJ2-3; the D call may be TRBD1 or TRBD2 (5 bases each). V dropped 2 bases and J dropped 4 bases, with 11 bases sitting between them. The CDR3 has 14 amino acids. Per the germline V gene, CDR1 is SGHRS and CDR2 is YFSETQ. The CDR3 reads CASSLEGLADTQYF. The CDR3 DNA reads TGCGCCAGCAGCTTAGAGGGGTTGGCAGATACGCAGTATTTT. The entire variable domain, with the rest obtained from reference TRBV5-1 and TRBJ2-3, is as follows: KAGVTQTPRYLIKTRGQQVTLSCSPISGHRSVSWYQQTPGQGLQFLFEYFSETQRNKGNFPGRFSGRQFSNSRSEMNVSTLELGDSALYLCASSLEGLADTQYFGPGTRLTVL.